This entry lists 15 T cell receptor beta chains sequenced from one sample in a study of T-cell reconstitution after alpha-beta-depleted transplantation in children. A TCRbeta library incorporating unique molecular identifiers was prepared. MiXCR, applied by TCRdb to the PCR reads, yields one record per CDR3 protein. The sample records about 200,000 distinct CDR3 sequences, around 7% being singletons. Sequenced here: PBMCs, sampled before TCRalphabeta/CD19-depleted stem cell transplant. The receptor set was obtained from a boy aged 2-15 years with acute lymphoblastic leukemia, due to receive a stem cell transplant.

This clonotype was seen a handful of times. This chain links TRBV7-9 with TRBJ2-1; TRBD2 agrees at 8 bases. Trimming removed 5 bases from V and 9 bases from J; junction bases left unmatched: 12. The length of the CDR3 is 15 residues. Germline CDR1 reads SEHNR; CDR2 reads FQNEAQ (reference sequence). CDR3 DNA sequence: TGTGCCAGCAGCGCTGGACTAGCCGCACACATTGAGCAGTTCTTC. Translated: CASSAGLAAHIEQFF.

This clonotype was detected a few times. The J gene is TRBJ2-7, the V gene TRBV7-9, with TRBD2 matching 9 bases. This CDR3 has 17 residues. CDR1 is SEHNR, CDR2 FQNEAQ, per germline (reference sequence). With V trimmed by 3 bases and J by 6 bases, 15 bases remained unmatched. CDR3 region: CASSFPPGLAWGGEQYF. CDR3 nucleotides: TGTGCCAGCAGCTTCCCCCCCGGACTAGCGTGGGGCGGCGAGCAGTACTTC.

Of note for this clonotype: The CDR3 end shows no conserved phenylalanine or tryptophan, and so a read error is likely. The chain couples TRBV5-1 to TRBJ2-7; 9 bases line up with TRBD1. The DNA end is a closer match to TRBJ2-1, so the J assignment may be wrong. Germline CDR1 SGHRS, CDR2 YFSETQ. The CDR3 contains 16 residues. CDR3 DNA: TGCGCCAGCAGCCCCGGACGGGACAGGGTCTCCTACGAGCAGTTCTTG. Translating it yields CASSPGRDRVSYEQFL.

This clonotype was seen at least ten times. The V and J genes are TRBV5-1 and TRBJ2-1; no reliable D call. CDR1 is SGHRS and CDR2 is YFSETQ in the germline V gene. V lost 5 bases, J lost 4 bases, and 16 bases lay in between. This CDR3 spans 15 amino acids. CDR3 in amino acids: CASSPRPQAYNEQFF. The DNA for the CDR3 is TGCGCCAGCAGTCCTCGACCCCAGGCTTACAATGAGCAGTTCTTC.

As for this clonotype: A read error may explain this, as a much larger clone is one base away. The chain uses TRBV20-1 and TRBJ2-1, with 7 bases matching TRBD2. After removal of 0 bases from V and 6 bases from J, the junction contained 14 bases not matched to a gene. CDR1 DFQATT and CDR2 SNEGSKA come from the germline V gene (reference sequence). This CDR3 is 17 amino acids long. CDR3: CSARDHGGGLGLNEQFF. The CDR3 bases are TGCAGTGCTAGAGATCATGGCGGGGGACTGGGACTCAATGAGCAGTTCTTC.

This clonotype was counted at least ten times. The chain joins TRBV28 to TRBJ2-3, with D unclear. Germline lookup yields CDR1 MDHEN and CDR2 SYDVKM. Trimming cost V 5 bases and J 2 bases, with 14 bases left between them. This CDR3 comprises 15 residues. The CDR3 is CASSPRHRTTDTQYF. CDR3 bases: TGTGCCAGCAGTCCACGACACCGAACCACAGATACGCAGTATTTT.

The table lists this clonotype with many counts. The gene calls are TRBV28 and TRBJ2-2, with 9 bases aligning to TRBD1. The CDR3 length is 15 residues. The germline gives CDR1 MDHEN, CDR2 SYDVKM. V lost 6 bases to trimming and J lost 8 bases; unmatched junction nucleotides: 10. CDR3 sequence reads: CASRKRDRAIGELFF. CDR3 in DNA: TGTGCCAGCAGAAAGAGGGACAGGGCGATTGGGGAGCTGTTTTTT.

This clonotype was seen only a few times. The chain employs TRBV28 and TRBJ2-7, with TRBD1 matching 9 bases. V shed 7 bases, J shed 2 bases, and the junction held 6 bases outside the gene matches. Germline V CDR1 and CDR2: MDHEN, SYDVKM. CDR3 length: 14 amino acids. The CDR3 sequence: CASTTGGRAYEQYF. For the CDR3, the DNA is TGTGCCAGCACCACAGGGGGCAGGGCCTACGAGCAGTACTTC.

The sample holds many counts of this clonotype. The chain combines TRBV25-1 with TRBJ2-5; D is uncertain. This CDR3 has 10 amino acids. Trimming shortened V by 8 bases and J by 3 bases, and 4 bases separated the two germline ends. CDR1 MGHDK and CDR2 SYGVNS come from the germline V gene. The CDR3: CASLEETQYF. CDR3 coding DNA: TGTGCCAGCCTTGAAGAGACCCAGTACTTC.

This clonotype came up many times. The chain has TRBV5-1 and TRBJ2-1, with 8 nucleotides matching TRBD2. Germline V gene sequence: CDR1 SGHRS, CDR2 YFSETQ. J was trimmed by 4 bases and V by 4 bases; bases with no gene match: 7. The CDR3 loop spans 15 amino acids. DNA of the CDR3: TGCGCCAGCAGCCCCCAGCGGGAGACGTACAATGAGCAGTTCTTC. Protein product: CASSPQRETYNEQFF.

The chain joins TRBV7-9 to TRBJ1-1; D is possibly TRBD1 (5 bases). The CDR3 runs 17 residues. Germline V gives CDR1 SEHNR, CDR2 FQNEAQ (reference sequence). Between the trimmed V and J ends, which lost 4 bases and 0 bases, there was a span of 18 bases. The CDR3 region has the DNA TGTGCCAGCAGCTCGGGACGACGACACCTACTGAACACTGAAGCTTTCTTT. It translates to CASSSGRRHLLNTEAFF.

This clonotype was seen repeatedly, ten times or more. The chain has TRBV7-6 and TRBJ2-7, with D maybe TRBD2 (6 bases). The V gene lost 5 bases and the J gene lost 7 bases, with 24 bases spanning the gap. The CDR3 spans 16 residues. Germline loops: CDR1 SGHVS, CDR2 FNYEAQ. CDR3 loop: CASSATGTPALGEQYF. The CDR3 coding sequence is TGTGCCAGCAGCGCGACCGGGACTCCCGCCCTGGGGGAGCAGTACTTC.

This clonotype was seen ten or more times. J is TRBJ2-5 and V is TRBV18; D not certain. V lost 2 bases to trimming and J lost 7 bases, with 5 bases between them. The CDR3 is 11 amino acids. Germline CDR1 is KGHSH and CDR2 is LQKENI. The CDR3 nucleotides read TGTGCCAGCTCACCAGGTGGGACCCAGTACTTC. Translation: CASSPGGTQYF. Using reference TRBV18 and TRBJ2-5 for the parts outside the CDR3, the full variable domain is NAGVMQNPRHLVRRRGQEARLRCSPMKGHSHVYWYRQLPEEGLKFMVYLQKENIIDESGMPKERFSAEFPKEGPSILRIQQVVRGDSAAYFCASSPGGTQYFGPGTRLLVL.

This clonotype has at least ten counts. The chain joins TRBV12-3 or TRBV12-4 to TRBJ2-2; D could derive from TRBD1 or TRBD2 (5 bases each). This CDR3 is built from 15 residues. V was clipped by 3 bases and J by 2 bases, with 10 bases between them. CDR3 protein: CASSFGARNTGELFF. The DNA of the CDR3 is TGTGCCAGCAGTTTCGGGGCCAGAAACACCGGGGAGCTGTTTTTT.

V and J are TRBV20-1 and TRBJ2-3, with 12 bases fitting TRBD2. V lost 6 bases to trimming and J lost 1 base; unmatched junction nucleotides: 14. The CDR3 contains 18 residues. Germline V gives CDR1 DFQATT, CDR2 SNEGSKA (reference sequence). The CDR3: CSASPLAGGWGGTDTQYF. As DNA, the CDR3 is TGCAGTGCCAGCCCCCTAGCGGGGGGGTGGGGGGGCACAGATACGCAGTATTTT.